A single sample is the source of the 8 T cell receptor beta chains below, sequenced in a study of STAT5B mutations in CD4+ large granular lymphocyte leukemia (dated by TCRdb to between 2022 and 2023). The library was built by means of the immunoSEQ multiplex PCR assay. TCRdb took over this immuneACCESS table, retaining in-frame rearrangements with V and J assigned. Such tables are incomplete; in checked studies, under half of the missing clones stem from an unresolved V gene, and the remainder is unexplained. In all, the sample holds 30,000 to 40,000 clones, and over 70% of those were seen once. Jointly, the top ten make up 0.55% of the sample. Source material: CD4+ T cells from blood buffy coats. The origin of the receptors is a human donor in good health.

This sequence joins TRBV7-9 and TRBJ2-7, with D possibly matching TRBD2 (6 bases). This CDR3 contains 14 residues. V lost 5 bases and J lost 1, with 12 bases in between. Germline V gene data show CDR1 as SEHNR and CDR2 as FQNEAQ (reference sequence). For the CDR3, the DNA is TGTGCCAGCAGCATTTCGCGGGGTTCCTACGAGCAGTACTTC. It translates to CASSISRGSYEQYF.

There are a few counts of this clone. The chain links TRBV6-1 to TRBJ2-7; D could derive from TRBD1 or TRBD2 (5 bases each). The CDR3 is 14 residues long. Per germline, CDR1 MNHNS and CDR2 SASEGT. V was clipped by 4 bases and J by 4 bases, with 14 bases between them. CDR3 bases: TGTGCCAGCAGTGGGGTGGGGGAGCCGTACGAGCAGTACTTC. Residues: CASSGVGEPYEQYF.

The V and J genes are TRBV6-4 and TRBJ1-2; D gene unclear. V lost 0 bases and J 7 bases, leaving 12 bases between the germline ends. Germline lookup yields CDR1 MRHNA and CDR2 SNTAGT. The length of the CDR3 is 14 residues. CDR3 residues: CASSDSGGIRGYTF. Written as DNA, the CDR3 is TGTGCCAGCAGTGACTCGGGTGGAATTCGTGGCTACACCTTC.

V and J are TRBV18 and TRBJ1-1, with D uncertain. Trimming left V 3 bases short and J 4 bases short, with 21 bases between. The CDR3 spans 17 residues. Germline CDR1 KGHSH, CDR2 LQKENI. The CDR3 nucleotides are TGTGCCAGCTCACCGAAGGTGGATGCCGGCTGGGGCACTGAAGCTTTCTTT. The encoded protein is CASSPKVDAGWGTEAFF.

V usage is TRBV20-1 and J usage is TRBJ2-5; no clear D gene. Trimming took off 3 bases at V and 5 bases at J, with 7 bases between the two ends. The germline V gene has CDR1 DFQATT and CDR2 SNEGSKA (reference sequence). CDR3 size: 11 residues. The CDR3 loop is CSARMRETQYF. The CDR3 region has the DNA TGCAGTGCTAGGATGCGGGAGACCCAGTACTTC.

Only one count was recorded for this clone. The chain is built from TRBV6-5 and TRBJ1-1, with TRBD1 identical over 7 bases. Unmatched junction bases numbered 4, after V lost 2 bases and J lost 1 base. CDR1 is MNHEY, CDR2 SVGAGI, per germline. This CDR3 is 15 amino acids long. The CDR3 spells CASSYGTAPNTEAFF. As DNA, the CDR3 is TGTGCCAGCAGTTACGGGACAGCCCCGAACACTGAAGCTTTCTTT.

The CDR3 loop reads CASSFGLEPYEQYF. The CDR3 region has the DNA TGTGCCAGCAGCTTTGGACTAGAGCCTTACGAGCAGTACTTC. The chain recombines TRBV5-6 with TRBJ2-7, with TRBD2 matching 7 bases. CDR1 and CDR2 from the germline V gene are SGHDT and YYEEEE. J gave up 4 bases and V 2 bases, and 6 bases lay outside the gene matches. CDR3 length: 14 residues.

The rearrangement joins TRBV18 to TRBJ2-1; D gene unclear. V was clipped by 2 bases and J by 4 bases, with 6 bases between them. Per germline, CDR1 KGHSH and CDR2 LQKENI. This CDR3 is 13 amino acids long. CDR3 region: CASSPARYNEQFF. The CDR3 coding sequence is TGTGCCAGCTCACCAGCCAGGTACAATGAGCAGTTCTTC.